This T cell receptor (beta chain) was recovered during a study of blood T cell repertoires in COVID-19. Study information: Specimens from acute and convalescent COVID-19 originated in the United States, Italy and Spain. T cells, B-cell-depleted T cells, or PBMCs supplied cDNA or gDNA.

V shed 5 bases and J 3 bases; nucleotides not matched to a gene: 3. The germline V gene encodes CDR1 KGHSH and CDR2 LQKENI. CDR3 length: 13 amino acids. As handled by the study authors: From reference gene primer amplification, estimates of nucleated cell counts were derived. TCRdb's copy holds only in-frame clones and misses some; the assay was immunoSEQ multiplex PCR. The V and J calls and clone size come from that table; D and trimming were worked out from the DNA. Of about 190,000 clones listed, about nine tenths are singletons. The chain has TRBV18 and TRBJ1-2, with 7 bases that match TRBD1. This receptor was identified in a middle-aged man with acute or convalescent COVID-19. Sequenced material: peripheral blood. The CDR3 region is CASSEGADYGYTF. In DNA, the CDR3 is TGTGCCAGCTCAGAGGGGGCGGACTATGGCTACACCTTC.